This T cell receptor beta chain was sequenced in a study of regulatory T cells in long-lasting Graves disease. The overall study: Persistence in Graves' disease required over 5 years of antithyroid drugs plus positive TSH receptor antibodies. Whole-study results and caveats: Among samples with persistent disease, TRBV28, TRBJ1-2 and TRBJ2-5 were favored.

Sequencing libraries for TCR beta were prepared with iRepertoire HTBI primers and Arm-PCR of CDR3 regions. Authors' processing steps: Some 60 TRBV and roughly 15 TRBJ segments were identified across samples. TCRdb fed the multiplex PCR reads into MiXCR, producing one record per CDR3 protein. The V and J calls, along with clone size, are taken from TCRdb and not from the paper's own processing. Among about 660,000 distinct CDR3 sequences listed, around 30% were seen once. Time point indicated: persistent/refractory GD, antithyroid drugs over 5 years with positive TRAb. From PBMCs, RNA was extracted and then used to make the TCR library. This CDR3 is 16 amino acids long. Looked up from germline, CDR1 is MNHEY and CDR2 is SVGEGT. Trimming stripped 3 bases from V and 1 base from J, with 10 bases between. This clonotype was detected a few times. What it binds is not known.

The rearrangement links TRBV6-2 or TRBV6-3 to TRBJ2-6; D is ambiguous. This receptor was taken from a female donor with Graves disease. The starting material was peripheral blood mononuclear cells (PBMCs), obtained when the disease was refractory, from a patient treated with antithyroid drugs. CDR3 coding DNA: TGTGCCAGCAGTTATTACCGAGGATCTGGGGCCAACGTCCTGACTTTC. It yields the protein CASSYYRGSGANVLTF.